Shown below are 30 T cell receptor beta chains from a single sample sequenced in a study of T cells in Graves' hyperthyroidism and ophthalmopathy. RNA transcripts were the template for amplifying TCR beta CDR3 regions. Carried out on the TCR CDR3, a first-round RT-PCR used the HTBI primer set. TCRdb used MiXCR to reprocess the multiplex PCR reads, holding one entry per CDR3 protein. The sample consists of roughly 400,000 distinct CDR3 sequences, more than 13% of them appearing once. Material: blood. Every receptor here comes from a man in his fifties or sixties with Graves' ophthalmopathy.

This clonotype was seen repeatedly, ten times or more. This sequence joins TRBV3-1 and TRBJ1-2; no definite D call. V was trimmed by 4 bases and J by 0 bases, leaving 15 bases between them. The CDR3 has 16 residues. CDR1 LGHDT and CDR2 YNNKEL come from the germline V gene (reference sequence). This CDR3 reads CASSPKTRTANYGYTF. CDR3 sequence (DNA): TGTGCCAGCAGCCCAAAGACCAGGACGGCTAACTATGGCTACACCTTC.

This clonotype was picked up a small number of times. This chain joins TRBV29-1 and TRBJ2-3; 10 nucleotides align to TRBD2. The trim removed 6 bases at V and 0 bases at J, leaving 3 bases unmatched. This CDR3 is built from 14 residues. Germline loops: CDR1 SQVTM, CDR2 ANQGSEA. The CDR3, as DNA: TGCAGCGTCCCGACTAGCGGGAGCACAGATACGCAGTATTTT. Residues: CSVPTSGSTDTQYF.

Worth noting for this clonotype: A read error may explain this, as a much larger clone is one base away. The gene calls are TRBV3-1 and TRBJ2-2; D is undetermined. Germline V CDR1 and CDR2: LGHDT, YNNKEL (reference sequence). V gave up 5 bases and J gave up 4 bases, with 17 bases separating them. The CDR3 spans 16 residues. CDR3 loop: CASSATQTRTTGELFF. The CDR3 region has the DNA TGTGCCAGCAGCGCTACTCAGACAAGGACCACCGGGGAGCTGTTTTTT.

This chain's CDR3 is CRARDPLRDTEAFF. The CDR3 DNA follows: TGCAGAGCGCGGGACCCCTTGAGGGACACTGAAGCTTTCTTT. The chain combines TRBV20-1 with TRBJ1-1, with a possible D match to TRBD1 (5 bases). This CDR3 region has 14 residues. Germline CDR1 is DFQATT and CDR2 is SNEGSKA (reference sequence).

This clonotype showed up just a few times. The chain employs TRBV7-9 and TRBJ2-7; D is uncertain. The V gene lost 1 base and the J gene lost 5 bases, with 12 bases spanning the gap. The CDR3 totals 14 residues. Germline V gene sequence: CDR1 SEHNR, CDR2 FQNEAQ (reference sequence). CDR3 residues: CASSLGLGSNEQYF. The CDR3 DNA reads as TGTGCCAGCAGCTTAGGATTGGGAAGCAACGAGCAGTACTTC.

The chain is built from TRBV28 and TRBJ1-4, with 8 bases identical to TRBD1. This CDR3 region has 15 residues. The junction had 6 bases not matched to a gene; V was cut back by 6 bases and J by 3 bases. Germline-derived CDR1 and CDR2 are MDHEN and SYDVKM. DNA for the CDR3: TGTGCCAGCAGGCATCAGGGGGCCGCTAATGAAAAACTGTTTTTT. Amino acids: CASRHQGAANEKLFF. The complete variable domain, with remaining parts taken from reference TRBV28 and TRBJ1-4, reads DVKVTQSSRYLVKRTGEKVFLECVQDMDHENMFWYRQDPGLGLRLIYFSYDVKMKEKGDIPEGYSVSREKKERFSLILESASTNQTSMYLCASRHQGAANEKLFFGSGTQLSVL.

The V call is TRBV6-1, the J call TRBJ1-1, with TRBD1 as a possible D gene (5 bases). The CDR3 length is 12 residues. Germline V gene lookup returns CDR1 MNHNS and CDR2 SASEGT. Trimming removed 6 bases from V and 5 bases from J, with 10 bases in between. The CDR3 is CASRGVLTEAFF. In DNA, the CDR3 is TGTGCCAGCAGGGGGGTTTTGACTGAAGCTTTCTTT.

This clonotype has ten or more counts. CDR3 coding DNA: TGTGCCTGGAGTGTGTTATTGGAAACCCAGTACTTC. Amino acid sequence: CAWSVLLETQYF. The chain couples TRBV30 to TRBJ2-5; D is unresolved. CDR1 and CDR2 from the germline V gene are GTSNPN and SVGIG (reference sequence). The germline V and J ends were trimmed by 0 bases and 8 bases, with 10 bases remaining between them. CDR3 length equals 12 residues.

There are a few counts of this clonotype. The chain recombines TRBV3-1 with TRBJ2-1; 10 nucleotides match TRBD2. The CDR3 extends over 16 amino acids. J gave up 4 bases and V 7 bases, and 10 bases lay outside the gene matches. Germline V gene data show CDR1 as LGHDT and CDR2 as YNNKEL (reference sequence). The CDR3 nucleotides are TGTGCCAGCACCCCGGCAGGGACTAGCGCATACAATGAGCAGTTCTTC. Translated: CASTPAGTSAYNEQFF.

This clonotype was recorded many times. The V gene is TRBV10-1, the J gene TRBJ1-2, with 8 positions matching TRBD1. Germline CDR1 reads WNHNN; CDR2 reads SYGVQD (reference sequence). V shed 10 bases and J 6 bases; nucleotides not matched to a gene: 10. The CDR3 loop spans 13 amino acids. CDR3 amino acids: CATNRQGIHGYTF. For the CDR3, the DNA is TGCGCCACCAACAGACAGGGGATTCATGGCTACACCTTC.

The CDR3 loop is CASSLRQGAGDTEAFF. The CDR3 DNA sequence: TGTGCCAGCAGCTTAAGACAGGGGGCGGGCGACACTGAAGCTTTCTTT. This chain joins TRBV7-2 and TRBJ1-1, with 10 bases lining up with TRBD1. The germline CDR1 and CDR2 sequences are SGHTA and FQGNSA. This CDR3 spans 16 amino acids. The V and J ends lost 2 bases and 3 bases, in that order; junction bases with no gene match: 6.

The chain couples TRBV25-1 to TRBJ2-5; 12 bases map to TRBD2. There are 19 residues in the CDR3. V gave up 3 bases and J gave up 1 base; unmatched junction bases: 12. The germline gives CDR1 MGHDK, CDR2 SYGVNS. CDR3 amino acids: CASSENRELAGGLQETQYF. CDR3 DNA: TGTGCCAGCAGTGAGAACAGGGAACTAGCGGGAGGACTCCAAGAGACCCAGTACTTC. Together with reference TRBV25-1 and TRBJ2-5, the CDR3 gives the full variable domain: EADIYQTPRYLVIGTGKKITLECSQTMGHDKMYWYQQDPGMELHLIHYSYGVNSTEKGDLSSESTVSRIRTEHFPLTLESARPSHTSQYLCASSENRELAGGLQETQYFGPGTRLLVL.

This clonotype was seen many times. V is TRBV20-1 and J is TRBJ2-3; the D gene is possibly TRBD1 (5 bases). Trimming removed 2 bases at V and 4 bases at J, with 13 bases between. The CDR3 has 14 amino acids. Germline CDR1 DFQATT, CDR2 SNEGSKA (reference sequence). DNA of the CDR3: TGCAGTGCTAGACCGCCGGCAGGGTCAGATACGCAGTATTTT. The encoded protein is CSARPPAGSDTQYF.

This sequence joins TRBV7-9 and TRBJ2-5; perhaps TRBD2 as D (5 bases). The CDR3 is 12 residues long. CDR1 and CDR2 (germline): SEHNR, FQNEAQ (reference sequence). Trimming cost V 2 bases and J 7 bases, with 8 bases left between them. CDR3 region: CASSLQLGTQYF. The DNA of the CDR3 is TGTGCCAGCAGCTTACAACTAGGGACCCAGTACTTC.

The chain employs TRBV6-1 and TRBJ1-2, with 7 bases aligning to TRBD1. Germline CDR1 reads MNHNS; CDR2 reads SASEGT. The trim removed 3 bases at V and 5 bases at J, leaving 9 bases unmatched. The CDR3 is made up of 15 amino acids. CDR3 DNA sequence: TGTGCCAGCAGTGAGAGACCCGGGACAGCGTATGGCTACACCTTC. It codes for CASSERPGTAYGYTF.

This clonotype occurred many times. The chain joins TRBV6-2 or TRBV6-3 to TRBJ2-3; no firm D call. The germline V gene has CDR1 MNHEY and CDR2 SVGEGT. CDR3 size: 12 residues. V dropped 6 bases and J dropped 4 bases, with 8 bases sitting between them. DNA of the CDR3: TGTGCCAGCAGCTATCGGTCAGATACGCAGTATTTT. This gives the protein CASSYRSDTQYF.

This chain connects TRBV20-1 to TRBJ1-4; possible D gene TRBD1, 5 bases. The V gene lost 3 bases and the J gene lost 4 bases, with 9 bases spanning the gap. The CDR3 sequence is 13 residues long. Germline V gives CDR1 DFQATT, CDR2 SNEGSKA (reference sequence). Written as DNA, the CDR3 is TGCAGTGCTAGTTTGACAGTTAATGAAAAACTGTTTTTT. This gives the protein CSASLTVNEKLFF.

This clonotype appeared many times. This sequence joins TRBV7-9 and TRBJ2-3, with D possibly TRBD2 on 6 matching bases. V was clipped by 5 bases and J by 1 base, with 22 bases between them. The CDR3 totals 18 residues. Germline V gene lookup returns CDR1 SEHNR and CDR2 FQNEAQ (reference sequence). This CDR3 reads CASSPPSALAPGTDTQYF. The CDR3 nucleotides are TGTGCCAGCAGCCCACCATCGGCACTAGCTCCCGGCACAGATACGCAGTATTTT. Variable domain in full (rest from reference TRBV7-9 and TRBJ2-3): DTGVSQNPRHKITKRGQNVTFRCDPISEHNRLYWYRQTLGQGPEFLTYFQNEAQLEKSRLLSDRFSAERPKGSFSTLEIQRTEQGDSAMYLCASSPPSALAPGTDTQYFGPGTRLTVL.

This clonotype was seen only a few times. The V gene is TRBV19, the J gene TRBJ2-7; perhaps TRBD1 as D (7 bases). The V and J ends lost 4 bases and 1 base respectively, with 17 bases between them. The germline V gene has CDR1 LNHDA and CDR2 SQIVND (reference sequence). The CDR3 has 16 amino acids. The CDR3 loop reads CASSRGAGGASYEQYF. The CDR3 nucleotides read TGTGCCAGTAGTAGGGGGGCAGGGGGAGCGTCCTACGAGCAGTACTTC.

V and J are TRBV5-1 and TRBJ1-5, with 11 bases lining up with TRBD1. The CDR3 runs to 16 residues. Germline CDR1 SGHRS, CDR2 YFSETQ. J gave up 1 base and V 4 bases, and 4 bases lay outside the gene matches. The CDR3 region is CASSAGQGASNQPQHF. DNA for the CDR3: TGCGCCAGCAGCGCAGGACAGGGGGCGAGCAATCAGCCCCAGCATTTT. The variable domain in full, completed from reference TRBV5-1 and TRBJ1-5, reads KAGVTQTPRYLIKTRGQQVTLSCSPISGHRSVSWYQQTPGQGLQFLFEYFSETQRNKGNFPGRFSGRQFSNSRSEMNVSTLELGDSALYLCASSAGQGASNQPQHFGDGTRLSIL.

This clonotype was observed many times. The J gene is TRBJ2-2, the V gene TRBV20-1; no reliable D call. Per germline, CDR1 DFQATT and CDR2 SNEGSKA (reference sequence). With 3 bases removed from V and 7 bases from J, the gap between germline ends came to 12 bases. The CDR3 runs to 13 residues. As DNA, the CDR3 is TGCAGTGCTAGGCCGAAGGCTAGCGGGGAGCTGTTTTTT. Protein product: CSARPKASGELFF.

In its sample, this clonotype was seen many times. The chain employs TRBV30 and TRBJ2-7, with 10 bases fitting TRBD1. Losses at the gene ends were 2 bases for V and 2 bases for J; bases not matched to a gene: 6. The CDR3 extends over 15 amino acids. Germline CDR1 GTSNPN, CDR2 SVGIG (reference sequence). CDR3 region: CAWSKRGTGAYEQYF. Written as DNA, the CDR3 is TGTGCCTGGAGTAAACGGGGGACAGGGGCCTACGAGCAGTACTTC.

The V gene is TRBV5-1, the J gene TRBJ2-1, with TRBD2 matching over 11 bases. Germline V CDR1 and CDR2: SGHRS, YFSETQ. The CDR3 runs to 16 residues. The junction had 5 bases not matched to a gene; V was cut back by 0 bases and J by 6 bases. The CDR3 nucleotides read TGCGCCAGCAGCTTGGATAGCGGGAGGGCCTCCAATGAGCAGTTCTTC. Protein sequence: CASSLDSGRASNEQFF.

This clonotype was recorded many times. The chain carries TRBV6-2 or TRBV6-3 and TRBJ1-5; a possible D gene is TRBD1 (6 bases). The V end was cut by 6 bases, the J end by 3 bases, with 15 bases between. The CDR3 sequence is 15 residues long. Germline CDR1 and CDR2: MNHEY and SVGEGT. CDR3 region: CASRPIRGYNQPQHF. The CDR3 DNA is TGTGCCAGCAGACCCATCAGGGGCTACAATCAGCCCCAGCATTTT.

This clonotype has at least ten counts. V usage is TRBV5-1 and J usage is TRBJ2-3; TRBD1 agrees at 11 bases. The CDR3 totals 17 residues. CDR1 is SGHRS, CDR2 YFSETQ, per germline. V dropped 0 bases and J dropped 6; count of bases not matched to a gene: 9. The CDR3 protein is CASSLAPGQGVGDTQYF. CDR3 in DNA: TGCGCCAGCAGCTTGGCCCCGGGACAGGGGGTCGGGGATACGCAGTATTTT. Based on the CDR3 plus reference TRBV5-1 and TRBJ2-3, the full variable domain is KAGVTQTPRYLIKTRGQQVTLSCSPISGHRSVSWYQQTPGQGLQFLFEYFSETQRNKGNFPGRFSGRQFSNSRSEMNVSTLELGDSALYLCASSLAPGQGVGDTQYFGPGTRLTVL.

The chain joins TRBV28 to TRBJ1-2; D is perhaps TRBD1 (6 bases). CDR1 is MDHEN and CDR2 is SYDVKM in the germline V gene. There are 14 residues in the CDR3. Trimming left V 2 bases short and J 4 bases short, with 11 bases between. The chain's CDR3 is CASSLTGQAYGYTF. The CDR3 DNA reads as TGTGCCAGCAGTTTAACGGGACAAGCCTATGGCTACACCTTC.

This clonotype has only a few counts. CDR3 in DNA: TGTGCCAGCAGTTACCAAACCGGGGCCCGCTACGAGCAGTACTTC. Protein product: CASSYQTGARYEQYF. The V gene is TRBV28, the J gene TRBJ2-7; D could derive from TRBD1 or TRBD2 (5 bases each). Looked up from germline, CDR1 is MDHEN and CDR2 is SYDVKM. V shed 4 bases and J shed 3 bases, with 16 bases lying between them. The CDR3 is made up of 15 amino acids.

The table lists this clonotype with a few counts. This chain connects TRBV13 to TRBJ2-3; 12 nucleotides line up with TRBD2. Germline trimming cut 3 bases from V and 4 bases from J; bases unmatched to any gene: 8. Germline V lookup: CDR1 PRHDT, CDR2 FYEKMQ (reference sequence). CDR3 length: 17 residues. The CDR3 protein is CASSFWTSGIGADTQYF. CDR3 nucleotides: TGTGCCAGCAGCTTCTGGACTAGCGGGATTGGGGCAGATACGCAGTATTTT.

This clonotype was seen at least ten times. V gene TRBV30 combines with J gene TRBJ2-7, with 7 bases that match TRBD2. The germline V gene encodes CDR1 GTSNPN and CDR2 SVGIG (reference sequence). This CDR3 comprises 14 residues. Trimming at V came to 0 bases and at J to 6 bases, leaving 8 bases not matched to a gene. In DNA form, the CDR3 reads TGTGCCTGGAGTGTACGAATAGGCGGGGGCGAGCAGTACTTC. Translation gives CAWSVRIGGGEQYF. Based on the CDR3 plus reference TRBV30 and TRBJ2-7, the full variable domain is SQTIHQWPATLVQPVGSPLSLECTVEGTSNPNLYWYRQAAGRGLQLLFYSVGIGQISSEVPQNLSASRPQDRQFILSSKKLLLSDSGFYLCAWSVRIGGGEQYFGPGTRLTVT.

The rearrangement uses TRBV27 and TRBJ2-3; D remains ambiguous. There are 15 residues in the CDR3. Trimming took 8 bases from V and 7 from J, leaving 22 bases between them. Germline assignment: CDR1 MNHEY and CDR2 SMNVEV (reference sequence). The CDR3 protein is CASGVGQVIIHTQYF. The CDR3 region has the DNA TGTGCCAGCGGGGTAGGGCAGGTGATTATCCATACGCAGTATTTT.